The T cell receptor beta chain under discussion was sequenced for a study of response to subunit inactivated influenza vaccine. The germline gives CDR1 DFQATT, CDR2 SNEGSKA (reference sequence). V gave up 0 bases and J gave up 3 bases, with 15 bases separating them. The CDR3 is 16 amino acids. TCRdb redid the calling of the RT-PCR reads with MiXCR, one entry per CDR3 protein. The sample lists roughly 760,000 distinct CDR3 sequences; approximately 22% were seen once. Findings and limits, study-wide: That few new T cells are recruited by each seasonal influenza vaccination was the authors' suggestion.

As for this clonotype: Its specificity is not known.

This sequence originates from a man in his forties or fifties who received an inactivated influenza vaccine. The chain uses TRBV20-1 and TRBJ2-1; D is ambiguous. This sample comprised PBMCs from blood, obtained 5 to 6 days after vaccination. The CDR3 DNA reads TGCAGTGCTAGAGAGACCCCAGAGGATTTCTACAATGAGCAGTTCTTC. Translating it yields CSARETPEDFYNEQFF.